Presented here are 16 T cell receptor beta chains from one specimen sequenced in a study of identical twins. TCRdb fed the 5' RACE reads into MiXCR, producing one record per CDR3 protein. The repertoire holds 1.5 million to 2 million distinct CDR3 sequences, with about 32% as singletons. The specimen was cord blood. All receptors derive from a newborn girl in good health.

This rearrangement joins TRBV18 to TRBJ2-6, with D maybe TRBD1 (6 bases). The CDR3 loop spans 15 amino acids. Trimming shortened V by 4 bases and J by 6 bases, and 13 bases separated the two germline ends. CDR1 is KGHSH, CDR2 LQKENI, per germline. The chain's CDR3 is CASSRRDNLANVLTF. In nucleotides, the CDR3 is TGTGCCAGCTCACGCCGGGACAACCTGGCCAACGTCCTGACTTTC.

This clonotype appeared many times. V is TRBV10-3 and J is TRBJ1-2; the D is unclear. The V and J ends lost 2 bases and 4 bases respectively, with 11 bases between them. This CDR3 spans 14 amino acids. Germline V gene lookup returns CDR1 ENHRY and CDR2 SYGVKD. In DNA form, the CDR3 reads TGTGCCATCAGTGAGGGCAGGATTGCCTATGGCTACACCTTC. Protein: CAISEGRIAYGYTF.

The J gene is TRBJ2-7, the V gene TRBV7-9; the match to TRBD1 covers 8 bases. The CDR3 runs 14 residues. Germline CDR1 reads SEHNR; CDR2 reads FQNEAQ (reference sequence). The ends lost 5 bases at V and 3 bases at J; junction bases unmatched: 6. The CDR3 sequence: CASSEFTGGYEQYF. The CDR3 nucleotides read TGTGCCAGCAGCGAATTTACAGGGGGCTACGAGCAGTACTTC.

V is TRBV7-2 and J is TRBJ2-5, with a tentative D call TRBD2 (7 bases). There are 13 residues in the CDR3. Deletions cut 8 bases from V and 13 bases from J, with 23 bases between. CDR1 is SGHTA and CDR2 is FQGNSA in the germline V gene. CDR3 coding DNA: TGTGCCAGCTTTGCTTGGGAGGGGGGGGTAGGGTACTTC. Protein product: CASFAWEGGVGYF. Filled out from reference TRBV7-2 and TRBJ2-5, the complete variable domain reads GAGVSQSPSNKVTEKGKDVELRCDPISGHTALYWYRQSLGQGLEFLIYFQGNSAPDKSGLPSDRFSAERTGGSVSTLTIQRTQQEDSAVYLCASFAWEGGVGYFGPGTRLLVL.

V gene TRBV5-1 combines with J gene TRBJ2-1, with D maybe TRBD2 (6 bases). The CDR3 is 15 amino acids. The ends were cut back, 3 bases at V and 5 bases at J, with 15 bases in the middle. CDR1 SGHRS and CDR2 YFSETQ come from the germline V gene. The CDR3 reads CASSSSGTSHNEQFF. CDR3 coding DNA: TGCGCCAGCAGCTCCTCCGGGACTTCCCACAATGAGCAGTTCTTC.

This clonotype was found a few times. The chain uses TRBV3-1 and TRBJ1-1; 8 nucleotides line up with TRBD1. The CDR3 extends over 15 amino acids. After removal of 3 bases from V and 4 bases from J, the junction contained 7 bases not matched to a gene. CDR1 is LGHDT and CDR2 is YNNKEL in the germline V gene (reference sequence). CDR3 coding DNA: TGTGCCAGCAGCCAGGGCAGGGGGCTGGTCACTGAAGCTTTCTTT. It translates to CASSQGRGLVTEAFF.

The rearrangement uses TRBV3-1 and TRBJ2-7, with D perhaps matching TRBD1 (5 bases). CDR1 and CDR2 (germline): LGHDT, YNNKEL (reference sequence). Trimming pared 4 bases from V and 5 bases from J, leaving 9 bases between. The CDR3 spans 12 residues. CDR3 residues: CASSRRANEQYF. As DNA, the CDR3 is TGTGCCAGCAGCCGCAGGGCAAACGAGCAGTACTTC.

This clonotype was counted a few times. The V call is TRBV11-2, the J call TRBJ1-6; tentative D call: TRBD1 (5 bases). The CDR3 sequence is 14 residues long. Per germline, CDR1 SGHAT and CDR2 FQNNGV. Trimming removed 5 bases at V and 8 bases at J, with 13 bases between. The CDR3 is CASSQGAAYSPLHF. As DNA, the CDR3 is TGTGCCAGCAGCCAGGGAGCAGCTTATTCACCCCTCCACTTT.

This chain uses TRBV7-9 with TRBJ1-2; no firm D call. Germline loops: CDR1 SEHNR, CDR2 FQNEAQ (reference sequence). The CDR3 spans 12 residues. V was pared by 11 bases and J by 8 bases, with 18 bases between. The CDR3 here is CAGRSGLGGYTF. Here the CDR3 DNA reads TGTGCCGGCCGGTCGGGATTGGGGGGCTACACCTTC.

The chain is built from TRBV24-1 and TRBJ2-7; 7 nucleotides align to TRBD1. CDR3 length: 13 residues. CDR1 is KGHDR and CDR2 is SFDVKD in the germline V gene. The V gene end was trimmed by 6 bases and the J gene end by 4 bases; junction bases not matched to a gene: 5. As DNA, the CDR3 is TGTGCCACCAGTCCCGGGACAGAATACGAGCAGTACTTC. Translation gives CATSPGTEYEQYF.

This clonotype was seen at least ten times. The rearrangement joins TRBV7-2 to TRBJ2-1; no clear D gene. CDR1 and CDR2 from the germline V gene are SGHTA and FQGNSA. CDR3 size: 15 residues. Between the trimmed V and J ends, which lost 3 bases and 0 bases, there was a span of 9 bases. CDR3 region: CASSFSKSSYNEQFF. In DNA, the CDR3 is TGTGCCAGCAGCTTTAGCAAGAGCTCCTACAATGAGCAGTTCTTC.

The V call is TRBV20-1, the J call TRBJ1-6; 7 positions match TRBD1. The germline V gene encodes CDR1 DFQATT and CDR2 SNEGSKA (reference sequence). V lost 6 bases, J lost 6 bases, and 11 bases stayed unmatched. The CDR3 spans 15 residues. The CDR3 nucleotides read TGCAGTGCCCCTCCAACAGGGGAGGGTAATTCACCCCTCCACTTT. Its protein is CSAPPTGEGNSPLHF.

The chain couples TRBV28 to TRBJ2-1, with 9 bases fitting TRBD2. Germline V lookup: CDR1 MDHEN, CDR2 SYDVKM. CDR3 length: 15 amino acids. The V and J ends lost 3 bases and 4 bases, in that order; junction bases with no gene match: 4. CDR3 region: CASSFTSGRYNEQFF. The CDR3 DNA follows: TGTGCCAGCAGTTTCACCAGCGGGAGGTACAATGAGCAGTTCTTC. The full variable domain, with the rest looked up from reference TRBV28 and TRBJ2-1, is DVKVTQSSRYLVKRTGEKVFLECVQDMDHENMFWYRQDPGLGLRLIYFSYDVKMKEKGDIPEGYSVSREKKERFSLILESASTNQTSMYLCASSFTSGRYNEQFFGPGTRLTVL.

This clonotype was counted between two and nine times. The chain links TRBV7-9 to TRBJ1-4; D is unresolved. This CDR3 has 15 amino acids. Trimming took off 2 bases at V and 7 bases at J, with 14 bases between the two ends. The germline V gene has CDR1 SEHNR and CDR2 FQNEAQ (reference sequence). CDR3 sequence: CASSLITGGTEKLFF. In DNA form, the CDR3 reads TGTGCCAGCAGCTTAATCACGGGAGGAACTGAAAAACTGTTTTTT.

The V gene is TRBV20-1, the J gene TRBJ1-2; the match to TRBD1 covers 7 bases. Germline lookup yields CDR1 DFQATT and CDR2 SNEGSKA (reference sequence). The CDR3 extends over 17 amino acids. Trimming cost V 6 bases and J 2 bases; bases outside gene matches: 18. The CDR3 DNA follows: TGCAGTGCCCCCCTATGGGCAGGGGGGGAAAGGAACTATGGCTACACCTTC. This sequence encodes CSAPLWAGGERNYGYTF.

This clonotype was seen only a few times. V usage is TRBV7-2 and J usage is TRBJ1-1; D is perhaps TRBD1 (6 bases). Per germline, CDR1 SGHTA and CDR2 FQGNSA. V shed 5 bases and J shed 0 bases, with 13 bases lying between them. This CDR3 has 15 residues. The DNA for the CDR3 is TGTGCCAGCAGCGAACAGGGTTGGCTGAACACTGAAGCTTTCTTT. Protein sequence: CASSEQGWLNTEAFF. The whole variable domain, filled in from reference TRBV7-2 and TRBJ1-1, reads GAGVSQSPSNKVTEKGKDVELRCDPISGHTALYWYRQSLGQGLEFLIYFQGNSAPDKSGLPSDRFSAERTGGSVSTLTIQRTQQEDSAVYLCASSEQGWLNTEAFFGQGTRLTVV.